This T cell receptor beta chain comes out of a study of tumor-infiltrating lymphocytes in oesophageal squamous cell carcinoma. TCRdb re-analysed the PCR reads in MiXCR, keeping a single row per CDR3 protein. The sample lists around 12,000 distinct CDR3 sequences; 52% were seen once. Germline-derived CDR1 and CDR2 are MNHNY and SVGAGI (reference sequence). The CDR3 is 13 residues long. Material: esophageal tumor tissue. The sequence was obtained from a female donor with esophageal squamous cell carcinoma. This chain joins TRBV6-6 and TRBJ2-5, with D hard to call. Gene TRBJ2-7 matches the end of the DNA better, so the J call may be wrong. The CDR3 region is CASSYSSPYEQYF. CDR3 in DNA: TGTGCCAGCAGTTACTCAAGTCCCTACGAGCAGTACTTC.